The following is a T cell receptor (beta chain) sequence with its context. The sample belongs to a study of cytomegalovirus exposure and HLA in healthy donors. Both 60 Vbeta primers and 13 Jbeta primers went into the PCR. Sequenced by immunoSEQ multiplex PCR; TCRdb stores in-frame clones only, minus some. The table has fewer than 130,000 clones, roughly four fifths seen once. Germline lookup yields CDR1 MNHNY and CDR2 SVGAGI (reference sequence). The V end was cut by 6 bases, the J end by 0 bases, with 5 bases between. The CDR3 runs to 12 residues. The TCR was taken from a woman aged 25 to 39 in good health and CMV-seronegative. The specimen was PBMCs. The V gene is TRBV6-6, the J gene TRBJ2-5, with D possibly being TRBD1 (5 bases). The CDR3 spells CASRTDQETQYF. The DNA for the CDR3 is TGTGCCAGCAGGACAGACCAAGAGACCCAGTACTTC.